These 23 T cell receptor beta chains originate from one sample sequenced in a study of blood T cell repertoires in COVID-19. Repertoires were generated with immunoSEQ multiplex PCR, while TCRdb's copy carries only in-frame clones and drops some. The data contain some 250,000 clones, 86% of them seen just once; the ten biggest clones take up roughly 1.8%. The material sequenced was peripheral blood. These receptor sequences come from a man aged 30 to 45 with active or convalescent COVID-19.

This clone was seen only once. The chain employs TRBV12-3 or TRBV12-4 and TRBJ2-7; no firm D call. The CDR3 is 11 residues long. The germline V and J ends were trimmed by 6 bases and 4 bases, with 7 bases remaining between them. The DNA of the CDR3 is TGTGCCAGCAGCCTTAATTACGAGCAGTACTTC. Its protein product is CASSLNYEQYF.

The CDR3 here is CASSRTTGAGNTIYF. The DNA of the CDR3 is TGTGCCAGTAGTAGAACGACAGGGGCTGGAAACACCATATATTTT. J is TRBJ1-3 and V is TRBV19; 8 nucleotides match TRBD1. CDR3 length: 15 residues. With 4 bases clipped from V and 2 bases from J, the junction kept 4 bases outside the gene matches. CDR1 is LNHDA and CDR2 is SQIVND in the germline V gene (reference sequence). Full variable domain (outside the CDR3, taken from reference TRBV19 and TRBJ1-3): DGGITQSPKYLFRKEGQNVTLSCEQNLNHDAMYWYRQDPGQGLRLIYYSQIVNDFQKGDIAEGYSVSREKKESFPLTVTSAQKNPTAFYLCASSRTTGAGNTIYFGEGSWLTVV.

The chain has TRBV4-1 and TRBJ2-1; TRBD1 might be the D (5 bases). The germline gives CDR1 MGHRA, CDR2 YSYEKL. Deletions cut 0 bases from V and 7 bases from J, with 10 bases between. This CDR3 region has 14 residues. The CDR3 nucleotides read TGCGCCAGCAGCCAAGAACAGGTTCAGAATGAGCAGTTCTTC. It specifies CASSQEQVQNEQFF.

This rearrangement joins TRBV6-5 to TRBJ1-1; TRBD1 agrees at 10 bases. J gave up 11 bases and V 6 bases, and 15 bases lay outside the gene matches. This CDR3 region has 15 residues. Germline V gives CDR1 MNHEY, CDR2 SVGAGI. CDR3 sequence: CASSDGGQGMRRAFF. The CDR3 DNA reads TGTGCCAGCAGCGACGGGGGACAGGGGATGCGTCGGGCTTTCTTT.

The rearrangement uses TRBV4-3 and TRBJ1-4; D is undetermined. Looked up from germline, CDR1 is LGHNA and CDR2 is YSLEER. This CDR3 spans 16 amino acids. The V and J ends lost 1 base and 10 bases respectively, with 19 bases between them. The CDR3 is CASSQVVRENSGKLFF. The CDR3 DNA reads TGCGCCAGCAGCCAAGTTGTTAGAGAAAACAGCGGAAAACTGTTTTTT.

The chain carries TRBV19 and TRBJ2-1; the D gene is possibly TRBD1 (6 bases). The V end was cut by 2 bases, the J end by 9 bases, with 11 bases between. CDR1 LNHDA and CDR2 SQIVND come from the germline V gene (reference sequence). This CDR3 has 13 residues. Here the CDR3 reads CASSIQVQGEQFF. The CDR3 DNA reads TGTGCCAGTAGTATACAGGTACAGGGTGAGCAGTTCTTC. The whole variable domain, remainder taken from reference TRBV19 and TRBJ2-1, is DGGITQSPKYLFRKEGQNVTLSCEQNLNHDAMYWYRQDPGQGLRLIYYSQIVNDFQKGDIAEGYSVSREKKESFPLTVTSAQKNPTAFYLCASSIQVQGEQFFGPGTRLTVL.

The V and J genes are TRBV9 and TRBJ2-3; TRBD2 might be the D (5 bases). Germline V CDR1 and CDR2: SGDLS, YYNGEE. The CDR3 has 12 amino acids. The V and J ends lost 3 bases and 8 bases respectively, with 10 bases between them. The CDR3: CASSAEGGTQYF. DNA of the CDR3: TGTGCCAGCAGCGCTGAGGGCGGTACGCAGTATTTT.

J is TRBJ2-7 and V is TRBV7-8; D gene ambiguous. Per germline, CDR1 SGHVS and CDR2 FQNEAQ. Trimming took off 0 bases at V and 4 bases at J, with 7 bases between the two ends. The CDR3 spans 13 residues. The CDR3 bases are TGTGCCAGCAGCTTAGCCGAGGTGTACGAGCAGTACTTC. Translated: CASSLAEVYEQYF.

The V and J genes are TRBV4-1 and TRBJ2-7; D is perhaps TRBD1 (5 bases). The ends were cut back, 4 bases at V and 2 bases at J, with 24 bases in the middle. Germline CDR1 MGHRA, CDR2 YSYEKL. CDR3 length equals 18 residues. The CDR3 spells CASSLKSRSPQDTYEQYF. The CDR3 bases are TGCGCCAGCAGCCTCAAGTCCCGCTCACCACAGGATACCTACGAGCAGTACTTC.

Written as DNA, the CDR3 is TGTGCCAGCCATTATTACAGGAGCACAGATACGCAGTATTTT. Translated, it gives CASHYYRSTDTQYF. V is TRBV2 and J is TRBJ2-3; tentatively, D is TRBD1 (5 bases). CDR3 size: 14 residues. V shed 8 bases and J shed 0 bases, with 12 bases lying between them. Per the germline V gene, CDR1 is SNHLY and CDR2 is FYNNEI.

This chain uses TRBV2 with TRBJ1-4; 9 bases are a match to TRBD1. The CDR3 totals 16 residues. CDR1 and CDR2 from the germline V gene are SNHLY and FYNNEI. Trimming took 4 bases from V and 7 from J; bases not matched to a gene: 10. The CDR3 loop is CASSGDRARSGEKLFF. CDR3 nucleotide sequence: TGTGCCAGCAGTGGGGACAGGGCTCGTTCGGGTGAAAAACTGTTTTTT.

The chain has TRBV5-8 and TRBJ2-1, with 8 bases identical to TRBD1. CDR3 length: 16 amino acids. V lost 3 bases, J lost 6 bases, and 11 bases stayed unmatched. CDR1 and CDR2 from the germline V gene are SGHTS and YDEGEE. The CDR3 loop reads CASSYSLGQGGNEQFF. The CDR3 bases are TGTGCCAGCAGCTATAGCCTAGGACAGGGAGGCAATGAGCAGTTCTTC.

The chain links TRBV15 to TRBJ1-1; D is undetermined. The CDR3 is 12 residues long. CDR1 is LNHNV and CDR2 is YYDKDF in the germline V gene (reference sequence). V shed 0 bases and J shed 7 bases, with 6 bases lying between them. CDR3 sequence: CATSRDYIEAFF. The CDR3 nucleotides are TGTGCCACCAGCAGAGATTACATTGAAGCTTTCTTT.

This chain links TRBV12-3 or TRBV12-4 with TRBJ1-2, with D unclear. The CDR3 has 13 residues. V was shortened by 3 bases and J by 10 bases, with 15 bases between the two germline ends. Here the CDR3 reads CASSFEAGLHYTF. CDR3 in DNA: TGTGCCAGCAGTTTTGAGGCTGGTCTCCACTACACCTTC.

The CDR3 reads CASSFGGGRQPQHF. In DNA form, the CDR3 reads TGTGCCAGCAGTTTCGGGGGGGGAAGACAGCCCCAGCATTTT. The V call is TRBV6-5, the J call TRBJ1-5; D possibly corresponds to TRBD1 (5 bases). Trimming took off 4 bases at V and 7 bases at J, with 14 bases between the two ends. In germline, CDR1 is MNHEY, CDR2 SVGAGI. The CDR3 totals 14 residues.

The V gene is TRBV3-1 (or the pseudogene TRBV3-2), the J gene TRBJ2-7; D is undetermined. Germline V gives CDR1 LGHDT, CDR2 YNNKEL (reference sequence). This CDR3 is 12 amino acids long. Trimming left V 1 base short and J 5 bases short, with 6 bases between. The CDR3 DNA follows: TGTGCCAGCAGCCAAGTTTCTGACGAGCAGTACTTC. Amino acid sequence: CASSQVSDEQYF.

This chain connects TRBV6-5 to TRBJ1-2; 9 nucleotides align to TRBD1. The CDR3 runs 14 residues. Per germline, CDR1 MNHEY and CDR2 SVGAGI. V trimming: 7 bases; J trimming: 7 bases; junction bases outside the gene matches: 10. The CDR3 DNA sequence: TGTGCCAGCACTCTAGACGGGACAGGGAGTGGCTACACCTTC. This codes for CASTLDGTGSGYTF.

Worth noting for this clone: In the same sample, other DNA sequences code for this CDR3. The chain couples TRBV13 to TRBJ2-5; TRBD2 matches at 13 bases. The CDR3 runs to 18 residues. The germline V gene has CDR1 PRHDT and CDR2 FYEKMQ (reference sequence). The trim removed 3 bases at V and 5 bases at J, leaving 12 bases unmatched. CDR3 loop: CASSFGTSGTAKRETQYF. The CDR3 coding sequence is TGTGCCAGCAGCTTTGGGACTAGCGGGACCGCAAAGCGGGAGACCCAGTACTTC.

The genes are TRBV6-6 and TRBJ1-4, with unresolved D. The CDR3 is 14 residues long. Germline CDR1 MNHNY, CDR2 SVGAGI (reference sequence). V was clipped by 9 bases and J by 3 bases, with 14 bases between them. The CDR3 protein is CASRGKFANEKLFF. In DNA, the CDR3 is TGTGCCAGTCGGGGTAAGTTTGCTAATGAAAAACTGTTTTTT.

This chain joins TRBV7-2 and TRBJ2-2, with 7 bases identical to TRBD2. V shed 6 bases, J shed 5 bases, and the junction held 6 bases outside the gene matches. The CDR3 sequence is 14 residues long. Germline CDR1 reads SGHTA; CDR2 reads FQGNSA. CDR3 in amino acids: CASRGGGFTGELFF. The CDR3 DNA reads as TGTGCCAGCAGGGGCGGGGGTTTTACCGGGGAGCTGTTTTTT. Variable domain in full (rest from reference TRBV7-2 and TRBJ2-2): GAGVSQSPSNKVTEKGKDVELRCDPISGHTALYWYRQSLGQGLEFLIYFQGNSAPDKSGLPSDRFSAERTGGSVSTLTIQRTQQEDSAVYLCASRGGGFTGELFFGEGSRLTVL.

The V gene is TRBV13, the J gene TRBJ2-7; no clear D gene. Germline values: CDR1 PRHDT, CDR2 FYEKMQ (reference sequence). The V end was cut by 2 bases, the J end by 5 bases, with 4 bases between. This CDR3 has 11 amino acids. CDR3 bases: TGTGCCAGCAGCTTAATCAACGAGCAGTACTTC. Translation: CASSLINEQYF.

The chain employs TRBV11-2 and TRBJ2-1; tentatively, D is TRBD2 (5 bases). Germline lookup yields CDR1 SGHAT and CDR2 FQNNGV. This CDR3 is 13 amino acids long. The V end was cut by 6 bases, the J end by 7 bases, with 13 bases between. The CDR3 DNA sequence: TGTGCCAGCAGTACCGCCCCGGGGAATGAGCAGTTCTTC. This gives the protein CASSTAPGNEQFF.

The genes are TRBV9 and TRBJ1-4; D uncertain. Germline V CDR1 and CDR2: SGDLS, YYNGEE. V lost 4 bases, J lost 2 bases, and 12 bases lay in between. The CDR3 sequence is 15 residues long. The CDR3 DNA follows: TGTGCCAGCAGCACAAGTCCCCACACTAATGAAAAACTGTTTTTT. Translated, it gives CASSTSPHTNEKLFF. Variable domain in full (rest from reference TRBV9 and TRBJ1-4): DSGVTQTPKHLITATGQRVTLRCSPRSGDLSVYWYQQSLDQGLQFLIQYYNGEERAKGNILERFSAQQFPDLHSELNLSSLELGDSALYFCASSTSPHTNEKLFFGSGTQLSVL.